The T cell receptor beta chain under discussion was sequenced for a study of shared clonotypes between healthy human individuals. Study results and limitations: Sorted-subset sequencing, rarefaction showed, was incomplete despite large depth. Generally, naive subsets came out with larger estimated richness than memory subsets.

This CDR3 is 14 amino acids long. V was clipped by 0 bases and J by 5 bases, with 8 bases between them. TCRdb's table, derived via immunoSEQ multiplex PCR, lists solely in-frame clones and lacks some. The profile shows approximately 1.4 million clones, 95% to 99% of them singletons. About this clone itself: As yet, its antigen is unknown.

The chain uses TRBV23-1 and TRBJ1-5, with D unresolved. TRBV23-1 is an open reading frame whose function is uncertain. The TCR originated in a man aged 25-45 years in good health. Material for sequencing was naive CD4+ T cells sorted from blood. Stated subset: CD45RA+ positively selected. In nucleotides, the CDR3 is TGCGCCAGCAGTCAATCGACTACCCATCAGCCCCAGCATTTT. Its protein is CASSQSTTHQPQHF.